One TCR beta chain is described in this entry. This record comes from a study of control samples from healthy donors and cancer patients. V lost 6 bases and J lost 7, with 21 bases in between. Germline assignment: CDR1 SNHLY and CDR2 FYNNEI. CDR3 length: 15 residues. Some clones are missing from TCRdb's copy, which holds only in-frame ones; the method was immunoSEQ multiplex PCR. The sample records about 100,000 clones, 92% being singletons. The sample consisted of blood. The V call is TRBV2, the J call TRBJ1-2; D not resolved. The clonotype comes from a woman under 30 in good health. The DNA of the CDR3 is TGTGCCAGCAGGGTCGGAGGCGCCGGCCTGGGTGGCTACACCTTC. Its protein is CASRVGGAGLGGYTF.